This T cell receptor (beta chain) was identified during a study of human T cells and chemical hapten exposure. As for time point: pre-sensitization, week 0. As to treatment: therapeutic diphenylcyclopropenone sensitization with weekly scalp DPC. Total RNA came from unfractionated whole blood. For this clonotype: Its antigen is undetermined.

There are 21 residues in the CDR3. The J segment lost 0 bases and the V segment lost 4 bases, leaving 19 bases of the junction unmatched. Germline CDR1 SGHRS, CDR2 YFSETQ. Study-level findings and limits: PT1 expanded TCR counts and patch test score correlated positively. Compared with pre-sensitization or healthy control sets, expanded TCRs clustered more.

Individual cDNA molecules had unique molecular identifiers attached to them by the library. TCRdb used MiXCR to reprocess the RACE reads, holding one entry per CDR3 protein. The data contain more than 250,000 distinct CDR3 sequences, just under 8% of them singletons. This chain connects TRBV5-1 to TRBJ2-6, with 7 bases identical to TRBD1. Sequencing used whole blood, obtained in connection with sensitization to the hapten diphenylcyclopropenone (DPC). This TCR was sampled from a man between 18 and 35 years old with alopecia areata. Some clones in this sample may be carry-over from other donors' samples. The CDR3 protein is CASSQKFAGQAIGSGANVLTF. CDR3 in DNA: TGCGCCAGCAGCCAAAAATTCGCCGGACAGGCGATCGGCTCTGGGGCCAACGTCCTGACTTTC.